This T cell receptor beta chain was identified in a study of T cells in Graves' hyperthyroidism and ophthalmopathy. Study-level background: Once the initial diagnosis was made, peripheral blood was obtained before any treatment.

It was 10 ml of fresh peripheral blood that supplied the PBMCs. The CDR3 contains 15 residues. Amplification of TCR beta CDR3 regions used RNA as the template. In the first-round RT-PCR of the TCR CDR3, the HTBI primer set was used. Each CDR3 protein gets one entry after TCRdb re-called the multiplex PCR reads with MiXCR. This sample has nearly 750,000 distinct CDR3 sequences; over 35% occur once, and the top ten carry around 29%. This rearrangement joins TRBV12-3 or TRBV12-4 to TRBJ1-1; 7 bases are shared with TRBD1. The source material was blood. The receptor comes from a woman aged 35 to 49 with Graves' hyperthyroidism. The CDR3 DNA is TGTGCTAGTGGTTTGGCTTGGACAGGGAACACTGAAGCTTTCTTT. Its protein is CASGLAWTGNTEAFF.